This T cell receptor (beta chain) was identified during a study of OX40 agonist ivuxolimab in advanced cancers. In the study overall: The drug used for patients, ivuxolimab, was an agonistic anti-OX40 (CD134) antibody.

CDR1 SNHLY and CDR2 FYNNEI come from the germline V gene. The CDR3 spans 13 residues. The germline V and J ends were trimmed by 6 bases and 5 bases, with 13 bases remaining between them. The method was immunoSEQ multiplex PCR; TCRdb's version includes in-frame clones alone and lacks a portion of them. The sample holds around 77,000 clones, about 90% seen once. The rearrangement uses TRBV2 and TRBJ1-2, with a tentative D call TRBD1 (6 bases). This receptor was taken from an adult with an advanced solid tumor such as melanoma, head and neck, liver or kidney cancer. The sequenced sample was CD4+ or CD8+ T cells sorted from blood, obtained in a trial of the OX40 agonist ivuxolimab. CDR3 sequence (DNA): TGTGCCAGCAGGGGGGACAAGGCTTATGGCTACACCTTC. Protein product: CASRGDKAYGYTF.